Each of the 26 T cell receptor beta chains below was sequenced from the same sample in a study of shared clonotypes between healthy human individuals. Clones were read by immunoSEQ multiplex PCR, and TCRdb kept only the in-frame ones, dropping some. The data hold over 850,000 clones, with approximately 80% observed a single time. The sequencing input was memory CD4+ T cells from PBMCs. Subset reported: CD45RA-negative fraction. The receptors here all came from a man aged 18 to 29 in good health. Some clones in this sample may be carry-over from other donors' samples.

This clone occurred a few times. This chain connects TRBV18 to TRBJ1-4; D is ambiguous. Germline-derived CDR1 and CDR2 are KGHSH and LQKENI. Trimming pared 0 bases from V and 1 base from J, leaving 12 bases between. This CDR3 has 17 amino acids. CDR3 nucleotides: TGTGCCAGCTCACCACCGGCCCGGGCTGAAACTAATGAAAAACTGTTTTTT. Encoded protein: CASSPPARAETNEKLFF.

This chain links TRBV28 with TRBJ1-2; D is ambiguous. The CDR3 spans 12 residues. Trimming cost V 1 base and J 7 bases, with 7 bases left between them. Germline assignment: CDR1 MDHEN and CDR2 SYDVKM. In DNA form, the CDR3 reads TGTGCCAGCAGTTTATCGAGCGGTGGCTACACCTTC. This translates into CASSLSSGGYTF.

The sample holds a few counts of this clone. In the same sample, other DNA sequences code for this CDR3. The V call is TRBV28, the J call TRBJ2-1, with 9 bases lining up with TRBD1. CDR1 MDHEN and CDR2 SYDVKM come from the germline V gene. There are 13 residues in the CDR3. Trimming took 3 bases from V and 7 from J; bases not matched to a gene: 1. The CDR3 loop is CASSLTGGNEQFF. In DNA, the CDR3 is TGTGCCAGCAGTTTGACAGGGGGGAATGAGCAGTTCTTC. The whole variable domain, filled in from reference TRBV28 and TRBJ2-1, reads DVKVTQSSRYLVKRTGEKVFLECVQDMDHENMFWYRQDPGLGLRLIYFSYDVKMKEKGDIPEGYSVSREKKERFSLILESASTNQTSMYLCASSLTGGNEQFFGPGTRLTVL.

This sequence joins TRBV6-1 and TRBJ2-7; TRBD2 might be the D (6 bases). V lost 5 bases and J lost 3, with 17 bases in between. The CDR3 is 15 amino acids. Germline CDR1 MNHNS, CDR2 SASEGT. The CDR3 DNA sequence: TGTGCCAGCAGTTCTAGCGAGACTACATACTACGAGCAGTACTTC. Residues: CASSSSETTYYEQYF.

The rearrangement joins TRBV21-1 to TRBJ2-7; TRBD1 is the table's D call, not checked against the DNA. TRBV21-1 corresponds to a pseudogene. The CDR3 is 14 amino acids. The CDR3 is CASSVPDRFCGQYF. The CDR3 region has the DNA TGTGCCAGCAGCGTCCCGGACAGGTTCTGTGGGCAGTACTTC.

V usage is TRBV11-3 and J usage is TRBJ2-5; D may be TRBD2 (5 bases). Trimming pared 1 base from V and 5 bases from J, leaving 8 bases between. Germline values: CDR1 SGHNT, CDR2 YENEEA. The CDR3 consists of 13 residues. The CDR3 region has the DNA TGTGCCAGCAGCTTAGGAGGGCCGGAGACCCAGTACTTC. Translation: CASSLGGPETQYF. Complete variable domain (other parts from reference TRBV11-3 and TRBJ2-5): EAGVVQSPRYKIIEKKQPVAFWCNPISGHNTLYWYLQNLGQGPELLIRYENEEAVDDSQLPKDRFSAERLKGVDSTLKIQPAELGDSAVYLCASSLGGPETQYFGPGTRLLVL.

The chain recombines TRBV4-1 with TRBJ1-5, with 7 bases fitting TRBD1. The CDR3 totals 16 residues. Germline CDR1 MGHRA, CDR2 YSYEKL. Trimming took 1 base from V and 2 from J; bases not matched to a gene: 5. For the CDR3, the DNA is TGCGCCAGCAGCCAAGGACAGGGTTTTGGCAATCAGCCCCAGCATTTT. It translates to CASSQGQGFGNQPQHF.

The chain is built from TRBV4-1 and TRBJ2-3; 10 bases map to TRBD2. This CDR3 has 17 amino acids. V dropped 1 base and J dropped 1; count of bases not matched to a gene: 5. Germline loops: CDR1 MGHRA, CDR2 YSYEKL. The CDR3 bases are TGCGCCAGCAGCCAAGGCCCTACTAGCGGGGGCACAGATACGCAGTATTTT. Its translation: CASSQGPTSGGTDTQYF.

This clone was observed a single time. This sequence joins TRBV21-1 and TRBJ2-7; the D call of TRBD2 is as the table states it, not checked on the DNA. TRBV21-1 represents a pseudogene. The CDR3 covers 14 residues. The CDR3 protein is CASSKSIGAYEQYF. CDR3 sequence (DNA): TGTGCCAGCAGCAAATCAATCGGGGCCTACGAGCAGTACTTC.

The chain combines TRBV18 with TRBJ1-2, with TRBD1 as a possible D gene (5 bases). There are 16 residues in the CDR3. V lost 5 bases, J lost 3 bases, and 19 bases lay in between. Germline CDR1 and CDR2: KGHSH and LQKENI. The CDR3: CASSSLGLSTDYGYTF. As DNA, the CDR3 is TGTGCCAGCTCATCTCTGGGACTTTCAACCGACTATGGCTACACCTTC.

The V call is TRBV5-6, the J call TRBJ2-2, with 10 nucleotides matching TRBD1. J was trimmed by 3 bases and V by 2 bases; bases with no gene match: 4. The germline gives CDR1 SGHDT, CDR2 YYEEEE. The CDR3 extends over 16 amino acids. CDR3 loop: CASSFDRGLDTGELFF. In DNA, the CDR3 is TGTGCCAGCAGCTTCGACAGGGGGCTCGACACCGGGGAGCTGTTTTTT.

The V gene is TRBV14, the J gene TRBJ2-2; D not resolved. V was trimmed by 4 bases and J by 4 bases, leaving 7 bases between them. This CDR3 is built from 13 residues. Germline CDR1 reads SGHDN; CDR2 reads FVKESK. The CDR3 region has the DNA TGTGCCAGCAGCCCTGACTTCACCGGGGAGCTGTTTTTT. Protein sequence: CASSPDFTGELFF.

The chain combines TRBV9 with TRBJ2-1; 13 nucleotides agree with TRBD2. The CDR3 length is 16 residues. After removal of 1 base from V and 6 bases from J, the junction contained 4 bases not matched to a gene. Germline CDR1 is SGDLS and CDR2 is YYNGEE. This CDR3 is CASSVSTSGRSNEQFF. CDR3 bases: TGTGCCAGCAGCGTATCGACTAGCGGGAGGTCCAATGAGCAGTTCTTC.

The chain joins TRBV27 to TRBJ1-3; 8 bases map to TRBD1. CDR3 length: 16 residues. V lost 6 bases, J lost 3 bases, and 10 bases stayed unmatched. Per germline, CDR1 MNHEY and CDR2 SMNVEV (reference sequence). CDR3 in DNA: TGTGCCAGCAGGCGGACAGGGTTGAGTCGTGGAAACACCATATATTTT. This gives the protein CASRRTGLSRGNTIYF.

This chain joins TRBV7-2 and TRBJ2-4; 9 bases fit TRBD1. The ends lost 5 bases at V and 3 bases at J; junction bases unmatched: 8. The CDR3 is 16 amino acids. CDR1 SGHTA and CDR2 FQGNSA come from the germline V gene. CDR3 residues: CASSPPRQGDKNIQYF. The CDR3 DNA follows: TGTGCCAGCAGCCCGCCGCGACAGGGGGACAAAAACATTCAGTACTTC.

This clone was counted only a few times. J is TRBJ2-1 and V is TRBV5-4; 8 positions match TRBD2. This CDR3 has 14 residues. V dropped 3 bases and J dropped 8; count of bases not matched to a gene: 7. In germline, CDR1 is SGHNT, CDR2 YYREEE (reference sequence). In DNA form, the CDR3 reads TGTGCCAGCAGCTCCGGGACTAGAATCGATGAGCAGTTCTTC. Translation gives CASSSGTRIDEQFF. Full variable domain (rest looked up from reference TRBV5-4 and TRBJ2-1): ETGVTQSPTHLIKTRGQQVTLRCSSQSGHNTVSWYQQALGQGPQFIFQYYREEENGRGNFPPRFSGLQFPNYSSELNVNALELDDSALYLCASSSGTRIDEQFFGPGTRLTVL.

This chain joins TRBV30 and TRBJ1-4, with TRBD1 identical over 8 bases. The ends lost 3 bases at V and 8 bases at J; junction bases unmatched: 8. The CDR3 is 14 residues long. Germline V lookup: CDR1 GTSNPN, CDR2 SVGIG (reference sequence). In DNA, the CDR3 is TGTGCCTGGAGAAACCAGGGGGCAGGGGAAAAACTGTTTTTT. It yields the protein CAWRNQGAGEKLFF.

The chain employs TRBV28 and TRBJ2-5, with 7 nucleotides matching TRBD1. V trimming: 2 bases; J trimming: 1 base; junction bases outside the gene matches: 7. Germline V gives CDR1 MDHEN, CDR2 SYDVKM. CDR3 length equals 16 residues. The CDR3 DNA reads as TGTGCCAGCAGTTTAGGGGCAGGGGGTGGCCAAGAGACCCAGTACTTC. Amino acid sequence: CASSLGAGGGQETQYF.

CDR3 DNA: TGTGCCAGCAGGTTCGAGCCCAACTATGGCTACACCTTC. Its protein is CASRFEPNYGYTF. The V and J genes are TRBV6-1 and TRBJ1-2; D remains ambiguous. This CDR3 has 13 amino acids. Trimming removed 6 bases at V and 2 bases at J, with 10 bases between. Germline CDR1 and CDR2: MNHNS and SASEGT.

This clone showed up just a few times. J is TRBJ1-1 and V is TRBV7-3; weak D call: TRBD1 (5 bases). Germline V gives CDR1 SGHTA, CDR2 FQGTGA. The CDR3 runs 13 residues. CDR3 protein: CATKQGPNTEAFF. In DNA form, the CDR3 reads TGTGCGACGAAGCAGGGACCGAACACTGAAGCTTTCTTT. The full variable domain, rest sourced from reference TRBV7-3 and TRBJ1-1, is GAGVSQTPSNKVTEKGKYVELRCDPISGHTALYWYRQSLGQGPEFLIYFQGTGAADDSGLPNDRFFAVRPEGSVSTLKIQRTERGDSAVYLCATKQGPNTEAFFGQGTRLTVV.

The V and J genes are TRBV5-1 and TRBJ2-7, with D hard to call. Germline V gene data show CDR1 as SGHRS and CDR2 as YFSETQ. This CDR3 is 13 amino acids long. V dropped 2 bases and J dropped 0 bases, with 6 bases sitting between them. In DNA form, the CDR3 reads TGCGCCAGCAGCTTATCAGTCTCCTACGAGCAGTACTTC. Encoded protein: CASSLSVSYEQYF.

V gene TRBV9 combines with J gene TRBJ1-5; 11 nucleotides line up with TRBD1. With 3 bases clipped from V and 6 bases from J, the junction kept 8 bases outside the gene matches. The CDR3 is made up of 16 amino acids. In germline, CDR1 is SGDLS, CDR2 YYNGEE. The DNA for the CDR3 is TGTGCCAGCAGCGGTGGGACAGGGGGTTACTCTCAGCCCCAGCATTTT. It codes for CASSGGTGGYSQPQHF.

This chain links TRBV5-1 with TRBJ1-2; 10 bases align to TRBD1. V dropped 3 bases and J dropped 4; count of bases not matched to a gene: 12. Per germline, CDR1 SGHRS and CDR2 YFSETQ. The CDR3 runs to 17 residues. CDR3 in amino acids: CASSSTYSTGGGYGYTF. The CDR3 nucleotides read TGCGCCAGCAGCTCCACATATTCGACAGGGGGCGGCTATGGCTACACCTTC.

The CDR3 loop reads CASPPRGASGSKDTQYF. For the CDR3, the DNA is TGTGCCAGCCCGCCACGTGGGGCTAGCGGGAGTAAAGATACGCAGTATTTT. The chain carries TRBV28 and TRBJ2-3, with 10 bases aligning to TRBD2. J was trimmed by 5 bases and V by 8 bases; bases with no gene match: 16. Germline values: CDR1 MDHEN, CDR2 SYDVKM. CDR3 length: 17 residues.

The chain is built from TRBV5-4 and TRBJ2-6, with 12 bases that match TRBD2. This CDR3 contains 20 residues. With 4 bases clipped from V and 3 bases from J, the junction kept 14 bases outside the gene matches. Germline V gives CDR1 SGHNT, CDR2 YYREEE (reference sequence). The CDR3 DNA is TGTGCCAGCAGCCCCCGCGGACTAGCGGGACTCCATCATGGGGCCAACGTCCTGACTTTC. Its protein product is CASSPRGLAGLHHGANVLTF.

The chain carries TRBV9 and TRBJ1-4; D is uncertain. The V gene lost 1 base and the J gene lost 7 bases, with 11 bases spanning the gap. Germline loops: CDR1 SGDLS, CDR2 YYNGEE. The CDR3 has 14 residues. The CDR3 loop is CASSVYSKSEKLFF. The DNA for the CDR3 is TGTGCCAGCAGCGTATACAGTAAGAGTGAAAAACTGTTTTTT. Based on the CDR3 plus reference TRBV9 and TRBJ1-4, the full variable domain is DSGVTQTPKHLITATGQRVTLRCSPRSGDLSVYWYQQSLDQGLQFLIQYYNGEERAKGNILERFSAQQFPDLHSELNLSSLELGDSALYFCASSVYSKSEKLFFGSGTQLSVL.